This TCR beta chain was sequenced in a study of CD8+ T cells in alopecia areata. On the study more broadly: Treatment of the treated patients consisted of oral tofacitinib, 5 to 10 mg twice daily.

The CDR3 has 15 amino acids. J was trimmed by 2 bases and V by 3 bases; bases with no gene match: 7. Germline CDR1 is SGHRS and CDR2 is YFSETQ. The treatment denotes: oral pan-JAK inhibitor, 5-10 mg twice daily. Obtained from alopecia areata patients were lesional scalp punch biopsies along with peripheral blood. Separation by sorting yielded CD4+ and CD8+ T cells from PBMCs. Following extraction, RNA underwent reverse transcription to cDNA, which served as the sequencing template. The table came from immunoSEQ multiplex PCR; TCRdb's copy has only in-frame clones and leaves some out. This sample has roughly 100,000 clones, with around 47% found just once.

The material sequenced was CD8+ T cells sorted from blood, taken at week 24, from a patient treated with tofacitinib. This chain connects TRBV5-1 to TRBJ1-2, with 7 nucleotides matching TRBD1. This clonotype was sampled from a human donor with alopecia areata. The CDR3: CASSSRQGVNYGYTF. As DNA, the CDR3 is TGCGCCAGCAGCTCCCGACAGGGCGTGAACTATGGCTACACCTTC.